This T cell receptor (beta chain) was recorded in a study of cytomegalovirus exposure and HLA in healthy donors. PCR used 60 Vbeta primers and 13 Jbeta primers. Using immunoSEQ multiplex PCR, the repertoire was profiled, and TCRdb retains in-frame clones only, with some absent. In the table there are 100,000 or so clones, roughly 78% of which are singletons. Overall study results and limits: Later on, a genetic analysis was performed. It linked a missense variant in DCLRE1C with V- and J-gene trimming of TCR beta.

Note on this clone: Its antigen is unknown.

The CDR3 consists of 16 residues. The V and J ends lost 6 bases and 4 bases, in that order; junction bases with no gene match: 6. The germline V gene encodes CDR1 MDHEN and CDR2 SYDVKM. This sequence was found in a woman between 40 and 50 years old in good health and CMV-seropositive. Material: PBMCs. V usage is TRBV28 and J usage is TRBJ2-1, with 13 bases identical to TRBD2. CDR3 sequence: CASRKPGLAGYNEQFF. The CDR3, as DNA: TGTGCCAGCAGAAAGCCGGGACTAGCGGGATACAATGAGCAGTTCTTC.